These T cell receptor beta chains were read from a single sample in a study of T cell repertoires in cytomegalovirus infection. Each CDR3 protein is one row after TCRdb ran MiXCR on the reads. The repertoire holds 200,000 or so distinct CDR3 sequences, with roughly 19% as singletons. What was sequenced was PBMCs. These receptors came from a human donor in good health (CMV status not recorded). Some clones in this sample may be carry-over from other donors' samples. Each CDR3 is given with its conserved first and last residue. A D gene is named only where the DNA matches it firmly. Only part of the rows carry a size: once, few, many, or a class if the clone is expanded.

TRBJ2-3	NA	TRBV7-9	few	CASSGLSGLDTQYF	TGTGCCAGCAGCGGGTTGAGCGGTCTAGATACGCAGTATTTT
TRBJ1-1	NA	TRBV28	NA	CASSLSGSLNTEAYF	TGTGCCAGCAGTTTATCAGGCAGTTTGAACACTGAAGCTTACTTT
TRBJ1-1	NA	TRBV27	NA	CASSLQGMAEAFF	TGTGCCAGCAGTTTACAGGGGATGGCTGAAGCTTTCTTT
TRBJ1-1	NA	TRBV4-1	NA	CASSQEDVTGSTEAFF	TGCGCCAGCAGCCAAGAAGACGTTACAGGGAGTACTGAAGCTTTCTTT
TRBJ1-2	NA	TRBV4-1	few	CASSQDYSVPYGYTF	TGCGCCAGCAGCCAAGACTACAGTGTACCCTATGGCTACACCTTC
TRBJ2-7	TRBD1	TRBV10-3	NA	CAISHESGTDSYEQYF	TGTGCCATCAGTCACGAGTCCGGGACAGACTCCTACGAGCAGTACTTC
TRBJ1-1	NA	TRBV6-5	NA	CASRRGGFTEAFF	TGTGCCAGCAGGAGGGGAGGGTTCACTGAAGCTTTCTTT
TRBJ1-6	NA	TRBV19	NA	CASDEDGRPPLHF	TGTGCCAGTGATGAGGACGGGCGGCCACCCCTCCACTTT
TRBJ2-1	TRBD1	TRBV20-1	few	CSAPRDRSYNEQFF	TGCAGTGCCCCCAGGGACAGGTCCTACAATGAGCAGTTCTTC
TRBJ2-1	TRBD2	TRBV5-4	few	CASSFGGLAGNNEQFF	TGTGCCAGCAGCTTTGGCGGACTAGCGGGCAACAATGAGCAGTTCTTC
TRBJ2-3	NA	TRBV20-1	NA	CSARISSTSTDTQYF	TGCAGTGCTAGAATTTCATCGACTAGCACAGATACGCAGTATTTT
TRBJ2-7	TRBD1	TRBV11-2	few	CASSLGTGIHEQYF	TGTGCCAGCAGCCTCGGGACAGGGATCCACGAGCAGTACTTC
TRBJ1-3	NA	TRBV29-1	NA	CSAAQGSGNTIYF	TGCAGCGCCGCACAGGGTTCTGGAAACACCATATATTTT
TRBJ1-3	NA	TRBV10-1	few	CASSESPQNTGNTIYF	TGCGCCAGCAGTGAGTCTCCTCAAAATACCGGAAACACCATATATTTT
TRBJ1-6	NA	TRBV20-1	NA	CSATVSGDSPLHF	TGCAGTGCTACGGTCTCGGGGGATTCACCCCTCCACTTT
TRBJ2-7	TRBD1	TRBV7-2	medium-sized	CASSRGQGASYEQYF	TGTGCCAGCAGCCGGGGACAGGGGGCCTCCTACGAGCAGTACTTC
TRBJ1-1	NA	TRBV4-1	many	CASSQDEDNEAFF	TGCGCCAGCAGCCAAGATGAGGATAATGAAGCTTTCTTT
TRBJ2-1	TRBD2	TRBV19	many	CASSDWTSGSGVNEQFF	TGTGCCAGTAGTGACTGGACTAGCGGGAGCGGGGTCAATGAGCAGTTCTTC
TRBJ2-1	TRBD1	TRBV5-6	few	CASSWATGISYNEQFF	TGTGCCAGCAGCTGGGCGACAGGGATCTCCTACAATGAGCAGTTCTTC
TRBJ1-1	TRBD1	TRBV11-3	few	CASSSVTGDGEAFF	TGTGCCAGCAGCTCGGTGACAGGGGATGGCGAAGCTTTCTTT
TRBJ2-5	NA	TRBV12-3/TRBV12-4	NA	CASSFAPGKETQYF	TGTGCCAGCAGTTTTGCCCCAGGGAAAGAGACCCAGTACTTC
TRBJ1-2	TRBD1	TRBV12-3/TRBV12-4	many	CASSLRGGSGYTF	TGTGCCAGCAGTTTAAGAGGGGGCTCTGGCTACACCTTC
TRBJ2-7	TRBD2	TRBV28	many	CASSRTPGLAVYEQYF	TGTGCCAGCAGTAGAACCCCGGGACTAGCGGTCTACGAGCAGTACTTC
TRBJ1-5	NA	TRBV14	NA	CASSHPRQAHQPQHF	TGTGCCAGCAGCCACCCTAGACAGGCCCATCAGCCCCAGCATTTT
TRBJ1-4	NA	TRBV13	NA	CASRQGPDEKLFF	TGTGCCAGCAGGCAAGGGCCGGATGAAAAACTGTTTTTT
TRBJ1-6	NA	TRBV11-3	many	CASSSYASLPGQPNSPLHF	TGTGCCAGCAGCTCCTACGCATCTTTACCGGGACAACCTAATTCACCCCTCCACTTT
TRBJ2-7	NA	TRBV3-1	NA	CASSQDTVGDSYEQYF	TGTGCCAGCAGCCAAGATACTGTAGGGGACTCCTACGAGCAGTACTTC
TRBJ2-1	NA	TRBV7-9	NA	CASSLEGGGLPYNEQFF	TGTGCCAGCAGCTTAGAGGGGGGTGGCCTCCCCTACAATGAGCAGTTCTTC
TRBJ1-5	NA	TRBV7-2	many	CASSLDFQPQHF	TGTGCCAGCAGCTTAGATTTCCAGCCCCAGCATTTT
TRBJ2-3	NA	TRBV19	few	CASSGTGGDTQYF	TGTGCCAGTAGTGGGACCGGGGGAGATACGCAGTATTTT
TRBJ1-5	NA	TRBV7-9	many	CASSPIRGGDQPQHF	TGTGCCAGCAGTCCTATACGGGGCGGGGATCAGCCCCAGCATTTT
TRBJ1-1	NA	TRBV12-3/TRBV12-4	few	CASSGTSGVAFF	TGTGCCAGCAGTGGAACTTCGGGTGTGGCTTTCTTT
TRBJ2-7	NA	TRBV12-3/TRBV12-4	few	CASSRDIEQYF	TGTGCCAGCAGTAGGGACATCGAGCAGTACTTC
TRBJ2-6	NA	TRBV2	NA	CAGSIRTSGANVLTF	TGTGCCGGCAGCATCCGAACCTCTGGGGCCAACGTCCTGACTTTC
TRBJ2-1	TRBD1	TRBV5-4	NA	CASSLGQGARDEQFF	TGTGCCAGCAGCTTGGGGCAGGGGGCCAGGGATGAGCAGTTCTTC
TRBJ2-3	NA	TRBV5-1	few	CASSLARADTQYF	TGCGCCAGCAGCTTGGCCAGGGCAGATACGCAGTATTTT
TRBJ2-7	NA	TRBV6-5	NA	CASRSDTSYEQYF	TGTGCCAGCAGATCAGACACTTCCTACGAGCAGTACTTC
TRBJ2-2	TRBD2	TRBV5-1	NA	CASSPLAANTGELFF	TGCGCCAGCAGCCCCCTAGCGGCGAACACCGGGGAGCTGTTTTTT
TRBJ1-5	NA	TRBV28	many	CASSLQEVRPQHF	TGTGCCAGCAGTTTGCAGGAAGTACGGCCCCAGCATTTT
TRBJ2-1	NA	TRBV5-6	NA	CASSSLSGAHEQFF	TGTGCCAGCAGCAGCCTTTCGGGTGCCCATGAGCAGTTCTTC
TRBJ1-4	TRBD1	TRBV2	few	CASKGQINEKLFF	TGTGCCAGCAAGGGACAGATTAATGAAAAACTGTTTTTT
TRBJ2-6	NA	TRBV7-2	NA	CASSTREAGANVLTF	TGTGCCAGCAGCACGAGGGAGGCTGGGGCCAACGTCCTGACTTTC
TRBJ1-1	NA	TRBV28	NA	CASSEGRVNTEAFF	TGTGCCAGCAGTGAGGGGAGGGTGAACACTGAAGCTTTCTTT
TRBJ2-5	NA	TRBV7-8	many	CASSSAPWGVEETQYF	TGTGCCAGCAGCTCCGCCCCATGGGGGGTGGAAGAGACCCAGTACTTC
TRBJ1-5	NA	TRBV7-8	many	CASSLRGGTSNQPQHF	TGTGCCAGCAGCCTGCGGGGGGGGACAAGCAATCAGCCCCAGCATTTT
TRBJ2-3	NA	TRBV7-6	few	CASSLLEIGTDTQYF	TGTGCCAGCAGCCTTCTAGAAATTGGCACAGATACGCAGTATTTT